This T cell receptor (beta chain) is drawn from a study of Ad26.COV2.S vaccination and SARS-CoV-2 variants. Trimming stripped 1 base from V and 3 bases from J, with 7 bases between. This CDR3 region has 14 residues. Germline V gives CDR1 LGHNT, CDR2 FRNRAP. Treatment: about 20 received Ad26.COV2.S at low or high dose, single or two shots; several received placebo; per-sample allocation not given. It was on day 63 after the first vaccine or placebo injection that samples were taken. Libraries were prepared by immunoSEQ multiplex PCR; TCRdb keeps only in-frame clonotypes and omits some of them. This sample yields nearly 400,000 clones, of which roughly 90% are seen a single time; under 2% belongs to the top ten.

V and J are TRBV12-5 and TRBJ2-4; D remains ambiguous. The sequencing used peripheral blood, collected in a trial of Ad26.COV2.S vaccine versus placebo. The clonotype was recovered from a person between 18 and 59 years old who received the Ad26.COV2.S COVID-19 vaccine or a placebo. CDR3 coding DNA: TGTGCTAGTGGTTTGGGGGTGGACAAAAACATTCAGTACTTC. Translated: CASGLGVDKNIQYF.